The rows below give T cell receptor beta chains drawn from one sample of a study of memory CD4+ T cells and cytomegalovirus serostatus. The method was immunoSEQ multiplex PCR; TCRdb's version includes in-frame clones alone and lacks a portion of them. The sample has about 61,000 clones, 82% seen once. Sequencing was carried out using memory CD4+ T cells from blood. These receptors were obtained from an adult in good health and CMV-seronegative. CDR3s include the opening cysteine and the closing phenylalanine or tryptophan. Fields, in order: J gene, D gene, V gene, CDR3 protein, CDR3 DNA. A D gene is named only where the DNA matches it firmly.

>TRBJ2-7|TRBD1|TRBV6-6
CASSRDSTFSYEQYF
TGTGCCAGCAGTAGGGACAGTACCTTCTCCTACGAGCAGTACTTC
>TRBJ2-7|TRBD2|TRBV7-6
CASSLDSGIGYEQYF
TGTGCCAGCAGCTTAGATAGCGGGATTGGTTACGAGCAGTACTTC
>TRBJ2-2|TRBD1|TRBV7-9
CASLSSSGQGNTGELFF
TGTGCCAGCCTTAGTAGTTCGGGACAGGGGAACACCGGGGAGCTGTTTTTT
>TRBJ2-7|TRBD2|TRBV7-9
CASSSFGGGTSGRFYEQYF
TGTGCCAGCAGCTCATTTGGGGGGGGGACTAGCGGGAGATTCTACGAGCAGTACTTC
>TRBJ1-2|.|TRBV28
CASSLYAGYTF
TGTGCCAGCAGTTTATATGCGGGCTACACCTTC
>TRBJ1-1|.|TRBV13
CASSRPGTPGNTEAFF
TGTGCCAGCAGCCGCCCCGGAACCCCAGGGAACACTGAAGCTTTCTTT
>TRBJ2-7|TRBD1|TRBV6-5
CASSYSGQATYEQYF
TGTGCCAGCAGTTACTCGGGACAGGCTACCTACGAGCAGTACTTC
>TRBJ2-1|.|TRBV7-2
CASSLVASSYNEQFF
TGTGCCAGCAGCTTAGTGGCGAGCTCCTACAATGAGCAGTTCTTC
>TRBJ2-3|TRBD2|TRBV11-3
CASSLRAPRGSIRGTDTQYF
TGTGCCAGCAGCTTAAGGGCGCCTCGCGGGAGTATTAGGGGCACAGATACGCAGTATTTT
>TRBJ2-2|.|TRBV18
CASSPPRQGGTGELFF
TGTGCCAGCTCACCCCCACGCCAGGGGGGGACCGGGGAGCTGTTTTTT
>TRBJ1-1|TRBD1|TRBV15
CATSRGTGRGNTEAFF
TGTGCCACCAGCAGGGGGACAGGGCGGGGGAACACTGAAGCTTTCTTT
>TRBJ2-3|.|TRBV5-8
CASSFDPSIITDTQYF
TGTGCCAGCAGCTTTGATCCTAGCATAATAACAGATACGCAGTATTTT
>TRBJ1-3|.|TRBV4-1
CASSQGQGKRILGNTIYF
TGCGCCAGCAGCCAGGGACAAGGGAAACGGATCCTAGGAAACACCATATATTTT